Below, 27 T cell receptor beta chains from the same sample are listed, as sequenced in a study of cytomegalovirus exposure and HLA in healthy donors. 13 Jbeta primers and 60 Vbeta primers were used for the PCR. The protocol was immunoSEQ multiplex PCR, while the TCRdb copy is restricted to in-frame clones and leaves out a portion. The sample includes under 150,000 clones, 75% to 85% of them seen just once. The sequenced sample was PBMCs. These receptors originate from a woman aged 45-60 years in good health and CMV-seropositive.

This clone has just a few counts. The chain uses TRBV5-6 and TRBJ2-3; 10 bases map to TRBD2. Germline trimming cut 2 bases from V and 4 bases from J; bases unmatched to any gene: 7. Germline CDR1 SGHDT, CDR2 YYEEEE. The CDR3 runs to 16 residues. CDR3 sequence reads: CASSFPGTSAADTQYF. Written as DNA, the CDR3 is TGTGCCAGCAGCTTCCCCGGGACTAGCGCCGCAGATACGCAGTATTTT. The full variable domain, with the rest looked up from reference TRBV5-6 and TRBJ2-3, is DAGVTQSPTHLIKTRGQQVTLRCSPKSGHDTVSWYQQALGQGPQFIFQYYEEEERQRGNFPDRFSGHQFPNYSSELNVNALLLGDSALYLCASSFPGTSAADTQYFGPGTRLTVL.

The chain recombines TRBV9 with TRBJ1-1; 7 positions match TRBD1. Germline trimming cut 2 bases from V and 7 bases from J; bases unmatched to any gene: 8. Germline V CDR1 and CDR2: SGDLS, YYNGEE. The CDR3 length is 14 residues. As DNA, the CDR3 is TGTGCCAGCAGCGTGACAGGGAATTTCGGTGAAGCTTTCTTT. Its translation is CASSVTGNFGEAFF. Supplemented by reference TRBV9 and TRBJ1-1, the full variable domain reads DSGVTQTPKHLITATGQRVTLRCSPRSGDLSVYWYQQSLDQGLQFLIQYYNGEERAKGNILERFSAQQFPDLHSELNLSSLELGDSALYFCASSVTGNFGEAFFGQGTRLTVV.

The chain has TRBV27 and TRBJ2-7; D is uncertain. The CDR3 length is 13 residues. The ends were cut back, 4 bases at V and 3 bases at J, with 10 bases in the middle. Germline V CDR1 and CDR2: MNHEY, SMNVEV (reference sequence). CDR3 nucleotide sequence: TGTGCCAGCAGTTCCCGCCCCGGCTACGAGCAGTACTTC. Protein sequence: CASSSRPGYEQYF.

The CDR3 loop is CASSAAQGAGTQYF. The CDR3 nucleotides read TGCGCCAGCAGCGCAGCACAGGGGGCGGGTACGCAGTATTTT. The chain joins TRBV5-1 to TRBJ2-3; 9 bases line up with TRBD1. The CDR3 has 14 amino acids. V lost 4 bases and J lost 8; bases outside the gene matches: 8. Germline CDR1 is SGHRS and CDR2 is YFSETQ. The variable domain in full, completed from reference TRBV5-1 and TRBJ2-3, reads KAGVTQTPRYLIKTRGQQVTLSCSPISGHRSVSWYQQTPGQGLQFLFEYFSETQRNKGNFPGRFSGRQFSNSRSEMNVSTLELGDSALYLCASSAAQGAGTQYFGPGTRLTVL.

The chain links TRBV4-2 to TRBJ2-1, with D possibly being TRBD2 (6 bases). The germline V gene has CDR1 LGHNA and CDR2 YNFKEQ. V was cut by 0 bases and J by 10 bases, with 13 bases left in between. The CDR3 spans 14 residues. CDR3 nucleotides: TGTGCCAGCAGCCAAGACAGTCCACGGGGGGAGCAGTTCTTC. Protein product: CASSQDSPRGEQFF.

The chain combines TRBV11-2 with TRBJ1-5; 9 bases are shared with TRBD1. From germline, CDR1 is SGHAT and CDR2 FQNNGV. Trimming at V came to 2 bases and at J to 4 bases, leaving 6 bases not matched to a gene. The CDR3 has 16 amino acids. The DNA for the CDR3 is TGTGCCAGCAGCTTAAGGACAGGGGACCCGAATCAGCCCCAGCATTTT. Translating it yields CASSLRTGDPNQPQHF.

In its sample, this clone was seen a few times. The sample contains more than one DNA sequence encoding this CDR3. The CDR3 spells CASSVAGTGANVLTF. CDR3 in DNA: TGTGCCAGCAGCGTAGCAGGGACTGGGGCCAACGTCCTGACTTTC. This sequence joins TRBV9 and TRBJ2-6, with D maybe TRBD1 (5 bases). This CDR3 comprises 15 residues. The germline CDR1 and CDR2 sequences are SGDLS and YYNGEE. V lost 0 bases and J 2 bases, leaving 6 bases between the germline ends.

The rearrangement links TRBV9 to TRBJ2-7, with D maybe TRBD1 (5 bases). The V end lost 0 bases, the J end lost 4 bases, and 17 bases lay between the germline ends. CDR3 length equals 16 residues. Germline CDR1 SGDLS, CDR2 YYNGEE. CDR3 nucleotides: TGTGCCAGCAGCGTAGGGCTCGGCGATGCAGGGTACGAGCAGTACTTC. Amino acids: CASSVGLGDAGYEQYF.

The gene calls are TRBV2 and TRBJ2-5, with 10 bases aligning to TRBD2. The germline V gene has CDR1 SNHLY and CDR2 FYNNEI. With V trimmed by 7 bases and J by 5 bases, 1 base remained unmatched. The CDR3 has 12 residues. This chain's CDR3 is CASTTSGETQYF. The DNA of the CDR3 is TGTGCCAGCACGACTAGCGGGGAGACCCAGTACTTC.

This chain joins TRBV4-3 and TRBJ2-3, with a possible D match to TRBD2 (6 bases). The CDR3 loop spans 16 amino acids. Germline V CDR1 and CDR2: LGHNA, YSLEER. Between the trimmed V and J ends, which lost 2 bases and 2 bases, there was a span of 14 bases. The CDR3 nucleotides are TGCGCCAGCAGCCAATCGTTAGCGGATTACACAGATACGCAGTATTTT. This translates into CASSQSLADYTDTQYF.

V usage is TRBV6-6 and J usage is TRBJ2-5, with 12 bases aligning to TRBD2. V lost 2 bases and J lost 5; bases outside the gene matches: 3. Germline V gives CDR1 MNHNY, CDR2 SVGAGI (reference sequence). The CDR3 is made up of 15 amino acids. Written as DNA, the CDR3 is TGTGCCAGCAGTTACCCCCTAGCGGGGGGGGAGACCCAGTACTTC. This codes for CASSYPLAGGETQYF.

This sequence joins TRBV7-3 and TRBJ2-2; D is possibly TRBD1 (6 bases). The germline CDR1 and CDR2 sequences are SGHTA and FQGTGA. V shed 5 bases and J shed 3 bases, with 10 bases lying between them. The length of the CDR3 is 14 residues. CDR3 sequence reads: CASSLRGDTGELFF. DNA for the CDR3: TGTGCCAGCAGCCTCAGGGGTGACACCGGGGAGCTGTTTTTT.

This chain links TRBV4-3 with TRBJ1-3, with unresolved D. The CDR3 length is 16 residues. Germline values: CDR1 LGHNA, CDR2 YSLEER. V was pared by 0 bases and J by 3 bases, with 12 bases between. The CDR3 DNA reads TGCGCCAGCAGCCAAGATTTCTCTTCGAGTGGAAACACCATATATTTT. Its translation: CASSQDFSSSGNTIYF.

J is TRBJ1-1 and V is TRBV7-6; D ambiguous. Between the trimmed V and J ends, which lost 10 bases and 10 bases, there was a span of 13 bases. CDR3 length: 10 residues. The germline V gene has CDR1 SGHVS and CDR2 FNYEAQ. CDR3 in DNA: TGTGCCAACCCGCTGCTATCAGCTTTCTTT. Amino acids: CANPLLSAFF.

The chain combines TRBV6-5 with TRBJ1-1; 8 nucleotides match TRBD1. This CDR3 is 14 amino acids long. J was trimmed by 5 bases and V by 5 bases; bases with no gene match: 7. Germline CDR1 MNHEY, CDR2 SVGAGI. The CDR3 nucleotides read TGTGCCAGCAGTCAGGGACAGGTCGTTACTGAAGCTTTCTTT. Translating gives CASSQGQVVTEAFF.

This clone showed up just once. The chain recombines TRBV27 with TRBJ2-2, with 10 bases matching TRBD2. This CDR3 has 17 residues. J was trimmed by 0 bases and V by 6 bases; bases with no gene match: 7. CDR1 and CDR2 from the germline V gene are MNHEY and SMNVEV (reference sequence). The CDR3 region is CASSPITSGANTGELFF. The CDR3 DNA reads as TGTGCCAGCAGCCCGATAACTAGCGGGGCGAACACCGGGGAGCTGTTTTTT.

The chain employs TRBV21-1 and TRBJ2-7; TRBD1 is the table's D call and was not checked against the DNA. TRBV21-1 is a pseudogene segment. The CDR3 is made up of 15 amino acids. CDR3 nucleotide sequence: TGTGCCAGCTCACTTCTCCGGGACAGGGACCACGAGCAGTACTTC. Encoded protein: CASSLLRDRDHEQYF.

This chain joins TRBV30 and TRBJ1-1; 8 bases agree with TRBD1. After removal of 3 bases from V and 5 bases from J, the junction contained 14 bases not matched to a gene. The CDR3 has 16 residues. Per the germline V gene, CDR1 is GTSNPN and CDR2 is SVGIG (reference sequence). In nucleotides, the CDR3 is TGTGCCTGGAGCCGAATAGAGGCAGGGGGCCGGACTGAAGCTTTCTTT. It encodes CAWSRIEAGGRTEAFF.

A single count supports this clone. This chain connects TRBV2 to TRBJ2-1, with D possibly matching TRBD2 (6 bases). V was cut by 5 bases and J by 3 bases, with 17 bases left in between. Germline V lookup: CDR1 SNHLY, CDR2 FYNNEI. This CDR3 has 16 residues. This chain's CDR3 is CASSPALEGVYNEQFF. The CDR3 coding sequence is TGTGCCAGCAGTCCGGCCTTGGAGGGCGTCTACAATGAGCAGTTCTTC.

The rearrangement links TRBV11-2 to TRBJ1-3; no clear D gene. Germline lookup yields CDR1 SGHAT and CDR2 FQNNGV. CDR3 size: 12 residues. V was shortened by 5 bases and J by 1 base, with 3 bases between the two germline ends. In nucleotides, the CDR3 is TGTGCCAGCAGCCCGTCTGGAAACACCATATATTTT. It codes for CASSPSGNTIYF.

The gene calls are TRBV6-5 and TRBJ2-7, with 10 bases aligning to TRBD1. This CDR3 region has 15 residues. The ends lost 9 bases at V and 3 bases at J; junction bases unmatched: 11. Germline assignment: CDR1 MNHEY and CDR2 SVGAGI. The CDR3 DNA sequence: TGTGCCAGTGCTGGACCCGGGACAGGGGACTACGAGCAGTACTTC. Protein sequence: CASAGPGTGDYEQYF.

The V and J genes are TRBV10-3 and TRBJ1-2, with TRBD1 as a possible D gene (5 bases). CDR3 length: 14 amino acids. Trimming removed 6 bases at V and 4 bases at J, with 15 bases between. Germline values: CDR1 ENHRY, CDR2 SYGVKD. The CDR3 loop reads CAISGGVGSYGYTF. The CDR3 coding sequence is TGTGCCATCAGCGGAGGGGTGGGTTCCTATGGCTACACCTTC.

The chain links TRBV15 to TRBJ1-5; no clear D. The CDR3 extends over 15 amino acids. V shed 5 bases and J shed 0 bases, with 11 bases lying between them. In germline, CDR1 is LNHNV, CDR2 YYDKDF (reference sequence). Here the CDR3 DNA reads TGTGCCACCAGCCGGACGGACTATAGCAATCAGCCCCAGCATTTT. Its protein product is CATSRTDYSNQPQHF.

The chain links TRBV7-2 to TRBJ2-2; TRBD2 matches 16 bases. The V gene end was trimmed by 2 bases and the J gene end by 0 bases; junction bases not matched to a gene: 3. This CDR3 is built from 19 residues. CDR1 and CDR2 (germline): SGHTA, FQGNSA. CDR3 bases: TGTGCCAGCAGCTTAAGGGGACTAGCGGGGGGGACGAACACCGGGGAGCTGTTTTTT. This sequence encodes CASSLRGLAGGTNTGELFF.

This clone was seen a few times. The V gene is TRBV5-1, the J gene TRBJ2-3; 9 bases align to TRBD2. Germline V gives CDR1 SGHRS, CDR2 YFSETQ. The ends lost 4 bases at V and 5 bases at J; junction bases unmatched: 5. The CDR3 has 14 amino acids. For the CDR3, the DNA is TGCGCCAGCAGCGGCGGGGGGGCGGTAGATACGCAGTATTTT. It yields the protein CASSGGGAVDTQYF.

The chain uses TRBV7-9 and TRBJ1-2, with unresolved D. The CDR3 loop spans 13 amino acids. Germline assignment: CDR1 SEHNR and CDR2 FQNEAQ (reference sequence). V was pared by 2 bases and J by 4 bases, with 8 bases between. CDR3 region: CASSLSAGYGYTF. CDR3 nucleotide sequence: TGTGCCAGCAGCTTATCGGCGGGCTATGGCTACACCTTC.

The chain recombines TRBV7-3 with TRBJ2-1, with a possible D match to TRBD2 (6 bases). Trimming shortened V by 1 base and J by 9 bases, and 19 bases separated the two germline ends. Germline V lookup: CDR1 SGHTA, CDR2 FQGTGA. The CDR3 sequence is 16 residues long. CDR3 bases: TGTGCCAGCAGCTTAAGCCATAGGGACTTCCCCGCTGAGCAGTTCTTC. Amino acid sequence: CASSLSHRDFPAEQFF.